This record concerns one T cell receptor (beta chain) sequence. Its specific antigen is unknown. Base qualities are not recorded, but no much larger clone differs from it by a single base. To test whether a precursor-effector relationship exists among CD4 cytotoxic T cells, bulk UMI-based TCR sequencing was run on four sorted CD4+ memory subsets: TCM, TEM, IL-7Rhigh TEMRA, and IL-7R- TEMRA. Cells were obtained from peripheral blood mononuclear cells isolated from human blood. These data come from a study of precursors of human CD4 cytotoxic T cells listed by TCRdb under 2018. In terms of the full investigation: The bulk TCR-seq analysis covered CD4+ memory subsets from approximately 15 donors in total. TCR-seq analysis of about 14 donors yielded TCRalpha and TCRbeta chain sequences (table S7). The study at large found these results: The authors noted that a human observational design cannot definitively establish the direction of differentiation between precursor and effector cells. Only about 95% of the 14 donors were included in some of the bulk TCR-seq comparisons, which suggests that not every subset was available for every donor. IL-7Rhigh and IL-7R- TEMRA subsets showed more restricted TCR repertoires, with lower diversity and more expanded clonotypes, than TCM and TEM subsets. Expanded effector clonotypes accounted for a larger share of IL-7Rhigh TEMRA clonotypes than of TEM or TCM clonotypes.

Sequencing took place on an Illumina MiSeq. The paper's data handling went like this. To quantify repertoire diversity, the Shannon-Wiener index was calculated using VDJtools. Expanded TCRbeta clonotypes were defined as those with a clonotype frequency of at least 3. TCRdb reprocessing: public reads trimmed at Q25 with fastp, clones called with MiXCR, in-frame beta chains kept. Each entry merges the rows of one CDR3 protein and shows their most common DNA and genes. These V and J calls rely on TCRdb rather than the paper's analysis. Per the sample table, the count is over 75 distinct CDR3 sequences. CDR1 and CDR2, per the germline V gene, are MDHEN and SYDVKM. Including the terminal cysteine and phenylalanine, the CDR3 comprises 14 residues. Only the CDR3 DNA stays, 42 bases, in frame from base 1. V gives up 4 bases and J gives up 0 bases, and the segment between their germline ends measures 10 bases.

This TCR was sampled from a human donor in good health. Source material: memory CD4+ T cells from blood (PBMCs). Rearrangement joined TRBV28 to TRBJ2-7; no D segment can be confidently identified. The DNA sequence is as follows: TGTGCCAGCAGTTCCTCGAGCCACTCCTACGAGCAGTACTTC. This codes for CASSSSSHSYEQYF.